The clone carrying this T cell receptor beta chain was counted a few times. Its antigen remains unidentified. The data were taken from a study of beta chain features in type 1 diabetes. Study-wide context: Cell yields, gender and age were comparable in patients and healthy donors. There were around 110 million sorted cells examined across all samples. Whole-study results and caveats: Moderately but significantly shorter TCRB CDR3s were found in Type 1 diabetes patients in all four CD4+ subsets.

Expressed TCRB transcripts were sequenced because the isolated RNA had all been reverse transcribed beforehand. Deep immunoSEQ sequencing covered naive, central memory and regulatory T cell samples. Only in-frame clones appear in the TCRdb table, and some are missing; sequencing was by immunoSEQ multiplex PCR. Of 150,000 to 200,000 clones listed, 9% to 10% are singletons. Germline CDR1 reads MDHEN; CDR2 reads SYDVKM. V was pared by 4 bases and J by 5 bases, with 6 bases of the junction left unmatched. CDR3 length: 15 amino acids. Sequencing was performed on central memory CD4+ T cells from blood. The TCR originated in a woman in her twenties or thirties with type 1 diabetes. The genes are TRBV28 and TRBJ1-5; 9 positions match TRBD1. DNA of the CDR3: TGTGCCAGCAGTTCCCAGGGACAGGGCGATCAGCCCCAGCATTTT. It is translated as CASSSQGQGDQPQHF.